These 13 T cell receptor beta chains came from one sample sequenced in a study of T cells in Graves' hyperthyroidism and ophthalmopathy. Using RNA transcripts as the source, TCR beta CDR3 regions were amplified. The study used the HTBI primer set for a first-round RT-PCR of the TCR CDR3. TCRdb called the multiplex PCR reads again in MiXCR, with one record for every CDR3 protein. The repertoire includes about 770,000 distinct CDR3 sequences, approximately 19% of them detected once, and 15% to 20% sits in the top ten. The sequenced material came from blood. The receptor source for this set is a woman aged 50 to 60 with Graves' hyperthyroidism that later progressed to Graves' ophthalmopathy.

This clonotype was seen only a few times. This rearrangement joins TRBV20-1 to TRBJ2-1; D gene unclear. CDR3 length: 15 amino acids. V was cut by 3 bases and J by 5 bases, with 17 bases left in between. CDR1 and CDR2 (germline): DFQATT, SNEGSKA (reference sequence). CDR3: CSARSIWNNNNEQFF. CDR3 DNA: TGCAGTGCTAGGAGTATCTGGAACAATAACAATGAGCAGTTCTTC.

This clonotype was seen a handful of times. The chain links TRBV14 to TRBJ1-6, with a possible D match to TRBD1 (6 bases). V lost 0 bases and J 10 bases, leaving 16 bases between the germline ends. The CDR3 extends over 16 amino acids. The germline gives CDR1 SGHDN, CDR2 FVKESK. CDR3 residues: CASSQEDWGRESPLHF. For the CDR3, the DNA is TGTGCCAGCAGCCAAGAGGACTGGGGGCGAGAGTCACCCCTCCACTTT. Based on the CDR3 plus reference TRBV14 and TRBJ1-6, the full variable domain is EAGVTQFPSHSVIEKGQTVTLRCDPISGHDNLYWYRRVMGKEIKFLLHFVKESKQDESGMPNNRFLAERTGGTYSTLKVQPAELEDSGVYFCASSQEDWGRESPLHFGNGTRLTVT.

This clonotype showed up many times. J is TRBJ1-1 and V is TRBV12-3 or TRBV12-4; a possible D gene is TRBD1 (6 bases). This CDR3 spans 14 amino acids. Trimming pared 3 bases from V and 4 bases from J, leaving 12 bases between. CDR3 nucleotide sequence: TGTGCCAGCAGTTTTCCAGGGGAAGGCACTGAAGCTTTCTTT. This translates into CASSFPGEGTEAFF.

This clonotype has at least ten counts. The chain couples TRBV12-3 or TRBV12-4 to TRBJ1-6, with 8 bases identical to TRBD1. V lost 4 bases and J lost 9; bases outside the gene matches: 11. The CDR3 has 16 amino acids. The CDR3 DNA sequence: TGTGCCAGCAGTTCCGTGAGGACAGGGTTCGCTTCACCCCTCCACTTT. Translated, it gives CASSSVRTGFASPLHF.

This clonotype has only a few counts. The chain couples TRBV12-5 to TRBJ2-4, with TRBD2 matching over 7 bases. Trimming removed 2 bases from V and 0 bases from J; junction bases left unmatched: 16. The germline V gene has CDR1 LGHNT and CDR2 FRNRAP. This CDR3 is 20 amino acids long. The CDR3 protein is CASGLSRGDYRFLAKNIQYF. The CDR3 DNA reads TGTGCTAGTGGTTTGTCCCGCGGGGACTACCGATTTCTAGCCAAAAACATTCAGTACTTC. Using reference TRBV12-5 and TRBJ2-4 for the parts outside the CDR3, the full variable domain is DARVTQTPRHKVTEMGQEVTMRCQPILGHNTVFWYRQTMMQGLELLAYFRNRAPLDDSGMPKDRFSAEMPDATLATLKIQPSEPRDSAVYFCASGLSRGDYRFLAKNIQYFGAGTRLSVL.

With regard to this clonotype: Germline and junction disagree at one end, which may indicate a read error. The chain uses TRBV19 and TRBJ2-6, with a possible D match to TRBD1 (5 bases). The CDR3 totals 14 residues. Germline lookup yields CDR1 LNHDA and CDR2 SQIVND (reference sequence). The CDR3, as DNA: TGTGCCAGTAGTATTCAGTCTGGGGCCGACGTCCTGACTTTC. This translates into CASSIQSGADVLTF.

Many counts were recorded for this clonotype. The V call is TRBV20-1, the J call TRBJ1-2; weak D call: TRBD1 (5 bases). Germline CDR1 and CDR2: DFQATT and SNEGSKA (reference sequence). CDR3 size: 13 residues. Trimming cost V 6 bases and J 2 bases, with 13 bases left between them. CDR3 sequence reads: CSAREGRNYGYTF. For the CDR3, the DNA is TGCAGTGCGAGGGAGGGGCGCAACTATGGCTACACCTTC.

This clonotype has a handful of counts. This chain uses TRBV30 with TRBJ2-1; 9 bases map to TRBD2. With 3 bases clipped from V and 7 bases from J, the junction kept 1 base outside the gene matches. The germline CDR1 and CDR2 sequences are GTSNPN and SVGIG (reference sequence). The CDR3 consists of 12 residues. CDR3 coding DNA: TGTGCCTGGAGCCTAGCGGGGAATGAGCAGTTCTTC. Protein: CAWSLAGNEQFF. Combining the CDR3 with reference TRBV30 and TRBJ2-1 gives the whole variable domain SQTIHQWPATLVQPVGSPLSLECTVEGTSNPNLYWYRQAAGRGLQLLFYSVGIGQISSEVPQNLSASRPQDRQFILSSKKLLLSDSGFYLCAWSLAGNEQFFGPGTRLTVL.

This clonotype was seen only a few times. This rearrangement joins TRBV29-1 to TRBJ2-7; 7 bases agree with TRBD1. The CDR3 consists of 15 residues. J gave up 3 bases and V 0 bases, and 8 bases lay outside the gene matches. Germline V gene lookup returns CDR1 SQVTM and CDR2 ANQGSEA. This CDR3 reads CSVEDHAGGHYEQYF. CDR3 DNA sequence: TGCAGCGTTGAAGACCATGCAGGGGGACACTACGAGCAGTACTTC.

The chain recombines TRBV12-3 or TRBV12-4 with TRBJ1-3; 8 bases are a match to TRBD1. Trimming removed 6 bases from V and 2 bases from J; junction bases left unmatched: 6. This CDR3 has 15 residues. CDR3 DNA: TGTGCCAGCAGCCCAGGGGGCAGGGCTGGAAACACCATATATTTT. As protein: CASSPGGRAGNTIYF.

This clonotype showed up just a few times. This chain joins TRBV29-1 and TRBJ2-7; 10 bases are a match to TRBD2. V shed 6 bases and J 3 bases; nucleotides not matched to a gene: 11. The CDR3 is 15 residues long. Germline CDR1 SQVTM, CDR2 ANQGSEA. CDR3 coding DNA: TGCAGCGTCGCCAGGAGGGCTAGCGGGGGCTACGAGCAGTACTTC. Translating it yields CSVARRASGGYEQYF.

This clonotype has at least ten counts. In DNA form, the CDR3 reads TGTGCCTGGACAGGTGGAAACACCATATATTTT. Translation: CAWTGGNTIYF. The chain couples TRBV30 to TRBJ1-3; D not certain. This CDR3 is 11 amino acids long. Trimming took 4 bases from V and 3 from J, leaving 4 bases between them. In germline, CDR1 is GTSNPN, CDR2 SVGIG (reference sequence).

This chain uses TRBV19 with TRBJ1-5; possible D gene TRBD1, 5 bases. The CDR3 sequence is 16 residues long. Germline V CDR1 and CDR2: LNHDA, SQIVND (reference sequence). Trimming pared 11 bases from V and 2 bases from J, leaving 22 bases between. CDR3 sequence (DNA): TGTGCCGGAGGCGCCCGGGCAAGGGGCGGCAATCAGCCCCAGCATTTT. Translating it yields CAGGARARGGNQPQHF.